This record looks at one T cell receptor (beta chain) sequence and its context. Only in-frame clones appear in the TCRdb table, and some are missing; sequencing was by immunoSEQ multiplex PCR. The table shows 200,000 to 300,000 clones, with about 86% occurring only once. The data derive from a study of blood T cell repertoires in COVID-19. V gave up 7 bases and J gave up 3 bases, with 18 bases separating them. The CDR3 has 15 amino acids. Germline CDR1 LNHDA, CDR2 SQIVND (reference sequence). This clonotype was obtained from a woman younger than 45 who had recovered from COVID-19. Sequencing was done on a sample of peripheral blood. V is TRBV19 and J is TRBJ1-1; the D gene is possibly TRBD1 (5 bases). The CDR3: CASKPSGESDTEAFF. The CDR3 DNA sequence: TGTGCCAGTAAGCCCTCGGGGGAATCGGACACTGAAGCTTTCTTT. Full variable domain (remainder filled in from reference TRBV19 and TRBJ1-1): DGGITQSPKYLFRKEGQNVTLSCEQNLNHDAMYWYRQDPGQGLRLIYYSQIVNDFQKGDIAEGYSVSREKKESFPLTVTSAQKNPTAFYLCASKPSGESDTEAFFGQGTRLTVV.